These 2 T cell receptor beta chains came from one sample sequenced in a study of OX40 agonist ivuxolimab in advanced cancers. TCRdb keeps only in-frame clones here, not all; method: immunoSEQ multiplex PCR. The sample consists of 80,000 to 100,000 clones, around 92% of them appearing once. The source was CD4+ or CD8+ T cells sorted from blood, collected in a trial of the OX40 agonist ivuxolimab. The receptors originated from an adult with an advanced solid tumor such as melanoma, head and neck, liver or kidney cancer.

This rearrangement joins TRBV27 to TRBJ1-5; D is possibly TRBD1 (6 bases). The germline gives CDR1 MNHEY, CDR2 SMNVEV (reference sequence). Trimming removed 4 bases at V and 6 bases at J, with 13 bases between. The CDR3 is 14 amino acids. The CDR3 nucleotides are TGTGCCAGCAGTTCCGTGGGGGCTGGTCAGCCCCAGCATTTT. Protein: CASSSVGAGQPQHF.

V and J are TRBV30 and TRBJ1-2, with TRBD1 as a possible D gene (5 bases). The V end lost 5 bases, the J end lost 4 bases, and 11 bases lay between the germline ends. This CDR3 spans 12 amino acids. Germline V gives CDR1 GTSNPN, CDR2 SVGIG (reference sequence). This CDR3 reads CAWRGAGYGYTF. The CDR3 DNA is TGTGCCTGGCGCGGGGCCGGCTATGGCTACACCTTC.